This T cell receptor (beta chain) was retrieved from a study of CD8+ T cells in alopecia areata (dated by TCRdb to 2017 to 2018). Background for the entire study: The treated patients, all with moderate-to-severe alopecia areata, were enrolled in an open-label pilot trial of oral tofacitinib given at 5 to 10 mg twice daily. RNA came from the PAXgene miRNA kit for fixed scalp, the miRNeasy kit for PBMCs, and the RNeasy kit for mouse skin. Tofacitinib was administered for 6 to 18 months, and 6 months of follow-up off drug were then conducted to assess delayed response and recurrence. Human TCRbeta sequencing covered scalp tissue and sorted CD4+ and CD8+ peripheral blood T cells from patchy and totalis/universalis alopecia areata patients and healthy controls. Amplification of TCRbeta CDR3 regions was done by immunoSEQ multiplex PCR using 35 Vbeta forward primers and 13 Jbeta reverse primers. Scalp clonality was compared across normal scalp (n=4), patchy alopecia areata scalp (n=8), and alopecia totalis/universalis scalp (n=8). Biopsies were taken from tofacitinib-treated patients at baseline and at 4 and 24 weeks of treatment, and a later scalp biopsy was taken in several of the tofacitinib-treated patients. The study used high-throughput TCRbeta sequencing to examine T cell clonal expansion in alopecia areata, in both the C3H/HeJ mouse model and human patients. Overall results and qualifications from the work: Unlike mouse skin, where gammadelta T cells dominate, normal human skin contains resident alphabeta T cells that get sequenced too, which complicates analysis of the scalp TCR repertoire. Compared with normal scalp, lesional scalp, particularly in alopecia totalis/universalis, had higher clonality and more expanded CD8+ clones, which suggests antigenic drive. Compared with mice, TCR sequences shared between patients were less clear, possibly partly because of HLA diversity across the patient population.

Details on this clone: It lacks a known antigen. Base qualities are missing; no much larger clone stands one base away.

The time point tag for this specimen amounts to: baseline before oral tofacitinib. Lesional scalp punch biopsies and peripheral blood were collected from alopecia areata patients. After PBMCs were isolated by density centrifugation and stained for CD3, CD4 and CD8, a FACSAria was used to sort CD4+ and CD8+ T cells. Libraries were constructed by the immunoSEQ multiplex PCR assay. RNA was extracted from all samples and reverse transcribed into cDNA, which served as template for TCR sequencing. First-strand cDNA was synthesized with SuperScript III using a 2:1 mix of oligo-dT and random hexamers. A synthetic immune receptor repertoire was used to measure amplification bias, and any remaining bias was corrected computationally. The authors' analysis ran thus. Raw reads were preprocessed to remove errors, and CDR3 was defined according to IMGT conventions as the region from the conserved cysteine to phenylalanine. To get clonality, Shannon entropy was normalized by log2 of the number of productive unique TCRs and the result was subtracted from 1. CD4 or CD8 identity of scalp clones was inferred by cross-referencing scalp TCRbeta sequences with sorted blood CD4 and CD8 repertoires. In its TCRdb copy, this immuneACCESS table keeps in-frame sequences only and misses some clones. Where compared with another copy, unresolved V genes explain less than half of these, and the others have no known cause. Clone size and the V and J calls come from that table; the DNA yielded D and trimming. Within this sample are under 70,000 clones, with 96% of them counted one time only. The ten largest clones take up roughly 25% of the sample.

The starting material was CD8+ T cells sorted from blood, obtained at week 0. This clonotype was obtained from a human donor with alopecia areata.

The sequenced DNA is TGTGCCTGGAGTGTAGTGGGGGGCCGGGATACGCAGTATTTT. The resulting protein is CAWSVVGGRDTQYF. This receptor chain uses TRBV30 and TRBJ2-3, with the D call perhaps TRBD1 or TRBD2, as 6 bases match in each case. The CDR3, from cysteine to phenylalanine, totals 14 residues. The CDR3 DNA has 42 bases and is translated from base 1. V is cut by 0 bases and J by 6 bases, and the space between the germline ends is 13 bases. From a lookup of the germline V gene (reference sequence), CDR1 and CDR2 are GTSNPN and SVGIG. Outside the CDR3, residues come from the reference TRBV30 and TRBJ2-3 proteins, so the full variable domain is: SQTIHQWPATLVQPVGSPLSLECTVEGTSNPNLYWYRQAAGRGLQLLFYSVGIGQISSEVPQNLSASRPQDRQFILSSKKLLLSDSGFYLCAWSVVGGRDTQYFGPGTRLTVL.